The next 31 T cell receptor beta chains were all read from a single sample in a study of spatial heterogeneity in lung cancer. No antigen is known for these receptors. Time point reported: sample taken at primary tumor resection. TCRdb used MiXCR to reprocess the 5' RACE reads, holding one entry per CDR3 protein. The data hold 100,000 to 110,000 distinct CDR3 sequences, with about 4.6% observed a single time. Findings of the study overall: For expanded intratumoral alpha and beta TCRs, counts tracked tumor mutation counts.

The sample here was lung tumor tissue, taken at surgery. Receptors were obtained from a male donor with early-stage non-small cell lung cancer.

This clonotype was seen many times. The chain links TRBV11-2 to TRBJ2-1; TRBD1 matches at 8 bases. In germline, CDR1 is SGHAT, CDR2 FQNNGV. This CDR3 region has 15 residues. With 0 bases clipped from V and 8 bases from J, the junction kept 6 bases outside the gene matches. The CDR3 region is CASSLDPTGDDEQFF. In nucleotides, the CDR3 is TGTGCCAGCAGCTTAGACCCGACAGGGGACGATGAGCAGTTCTTC.

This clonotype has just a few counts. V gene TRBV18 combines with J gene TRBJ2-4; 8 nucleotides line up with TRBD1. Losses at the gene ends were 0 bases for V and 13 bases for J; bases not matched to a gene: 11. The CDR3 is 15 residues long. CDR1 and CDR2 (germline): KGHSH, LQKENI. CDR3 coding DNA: TGTGCCAGCTCACCACCTTTTCTAGGACAGGGTACGCAGTACTTC. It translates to CASSPPFLGQGTQYF.

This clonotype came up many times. CDR3 bases: TGTGCCAGCAGCCTACCCAGGGGGCAATACACTGAAGCTTTCTTT. It encodes CASSLPRGQYTEAFF. V is TRBV6-2 or TRBV6-3 and J is TRBJ1-1, with TRBD1 identical over 8 bases. Germline CDR1 is MNHEY and CDR2 is SVGEGT. The CDR3 is made up of 15 amino acids. The trim removed 6 bases at V and 3 bases at J, leaving 9 bases unmatched.

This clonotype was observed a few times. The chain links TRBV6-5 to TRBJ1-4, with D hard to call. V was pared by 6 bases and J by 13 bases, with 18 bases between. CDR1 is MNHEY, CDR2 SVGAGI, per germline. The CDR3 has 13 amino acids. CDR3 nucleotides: TGTGCCAGCAGCCGGTCCGATCTCCCAGGACTGTTTTTT. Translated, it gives CASSRSDLPGLFF.

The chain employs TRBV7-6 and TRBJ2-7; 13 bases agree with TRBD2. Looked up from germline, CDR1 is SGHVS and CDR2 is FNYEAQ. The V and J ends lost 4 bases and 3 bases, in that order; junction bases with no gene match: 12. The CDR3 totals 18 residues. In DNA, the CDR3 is TGTGCCAGCAGCTCCCAGTCCGGACTAGCGGGAGTAGTCTACGAGCAGTACTTC. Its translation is CASSSQSGLAGVVYEQYF.

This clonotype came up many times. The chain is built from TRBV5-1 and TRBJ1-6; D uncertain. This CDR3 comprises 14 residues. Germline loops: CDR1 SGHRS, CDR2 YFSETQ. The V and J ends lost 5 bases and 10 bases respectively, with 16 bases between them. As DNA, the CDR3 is TGCGCCAGCAGGGACGGACCCATGGGGTCACCCCTCCACTTT. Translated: CASRDGPMGSPLHF.

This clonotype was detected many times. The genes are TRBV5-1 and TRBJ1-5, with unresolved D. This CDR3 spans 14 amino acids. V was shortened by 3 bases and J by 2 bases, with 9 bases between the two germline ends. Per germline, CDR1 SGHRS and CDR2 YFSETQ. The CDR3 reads CASSWSGGNQPQHF. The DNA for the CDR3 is TGCGCCAGCAGCTGGAGTGGGGGCAATCAGCCCCAGCATTTT.

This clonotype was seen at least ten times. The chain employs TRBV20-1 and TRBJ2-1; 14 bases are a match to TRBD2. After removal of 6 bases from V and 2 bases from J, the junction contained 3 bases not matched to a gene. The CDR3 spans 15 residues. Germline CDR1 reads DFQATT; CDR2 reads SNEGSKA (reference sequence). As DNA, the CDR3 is TGCAGTGCCATGGGACTAGCGGGAGCCTACAATGAGCAGTTCTTC. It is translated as CSAMGLAGAYNEQFF.

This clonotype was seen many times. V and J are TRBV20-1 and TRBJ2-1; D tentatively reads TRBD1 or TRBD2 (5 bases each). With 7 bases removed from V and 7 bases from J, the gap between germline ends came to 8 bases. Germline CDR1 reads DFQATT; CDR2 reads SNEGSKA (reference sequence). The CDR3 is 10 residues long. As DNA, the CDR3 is TGCAGTGTGTGGGGGAATGAGCAGTTCTTC. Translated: CSVWGNEQFF.

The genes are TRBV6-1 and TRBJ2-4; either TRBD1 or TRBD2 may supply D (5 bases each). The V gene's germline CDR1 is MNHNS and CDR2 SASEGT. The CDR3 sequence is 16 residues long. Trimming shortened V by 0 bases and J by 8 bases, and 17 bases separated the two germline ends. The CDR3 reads CASSEAIVGAGDIQYF. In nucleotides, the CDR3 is TGTGCCAGCAGTGAAGCCATAGTCGGGGCTGGGGACATTCAGTACTTC.

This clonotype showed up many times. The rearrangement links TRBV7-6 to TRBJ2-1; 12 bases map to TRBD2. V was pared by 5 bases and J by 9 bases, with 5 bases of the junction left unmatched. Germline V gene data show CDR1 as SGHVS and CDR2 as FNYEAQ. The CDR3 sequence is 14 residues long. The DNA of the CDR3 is TGTGCCAGCAGCCCGCTAGCGGGAGGGGTTGAGCAGTTCTTC. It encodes CASSPLAGGVEQFF.

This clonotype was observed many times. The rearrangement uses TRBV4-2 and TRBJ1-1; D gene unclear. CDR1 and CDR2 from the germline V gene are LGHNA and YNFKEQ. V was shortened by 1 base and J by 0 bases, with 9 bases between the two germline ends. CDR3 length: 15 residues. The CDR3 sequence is CASSQVEVMNTEAFF. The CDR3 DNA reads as TGTGCCAGCAGCCAAGTGGAGGTAATGAACACTGAAGCTTTCTTT.

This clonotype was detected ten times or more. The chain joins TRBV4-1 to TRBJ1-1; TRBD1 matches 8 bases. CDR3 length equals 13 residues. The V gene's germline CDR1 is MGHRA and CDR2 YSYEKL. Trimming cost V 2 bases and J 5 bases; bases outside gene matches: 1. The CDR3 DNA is TGCGCCAGCAGCCAAAGACAGGGGACTGAAGCTTTCTTT. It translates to CASSQRQGTEAFF.

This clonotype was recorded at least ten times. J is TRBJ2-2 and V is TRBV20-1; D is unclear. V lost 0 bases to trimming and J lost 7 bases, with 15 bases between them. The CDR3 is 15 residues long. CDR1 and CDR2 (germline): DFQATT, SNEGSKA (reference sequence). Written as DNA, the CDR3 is TGCAGTGCTAGAGATTGGGCGGAAACCGGCGGGGAGCTGTTTTTT. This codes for CSARDWAETGGELFF.

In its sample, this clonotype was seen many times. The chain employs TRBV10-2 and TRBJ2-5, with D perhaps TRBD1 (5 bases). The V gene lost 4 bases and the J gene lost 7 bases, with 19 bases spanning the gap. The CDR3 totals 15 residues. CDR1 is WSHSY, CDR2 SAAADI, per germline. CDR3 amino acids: CASSVDSLSEGTQYF. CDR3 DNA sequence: TGCGCCAGCAGTGTCGACAGCCTCTCCGAAGGGACCCAGTACTTC.

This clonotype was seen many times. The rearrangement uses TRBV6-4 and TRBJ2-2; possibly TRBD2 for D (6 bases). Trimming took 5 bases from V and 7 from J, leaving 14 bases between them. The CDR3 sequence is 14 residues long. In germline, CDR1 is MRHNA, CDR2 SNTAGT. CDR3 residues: CASSKDYQVGELFF. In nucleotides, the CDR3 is TGTGCCAGCAGTAAGGACTATCAAGTCGGGGAGCTGTTTTTT.

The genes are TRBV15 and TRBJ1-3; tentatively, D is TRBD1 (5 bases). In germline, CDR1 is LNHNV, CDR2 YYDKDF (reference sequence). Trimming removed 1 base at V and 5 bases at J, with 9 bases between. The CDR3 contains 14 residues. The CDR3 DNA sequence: TGTGCCACCAGCAGAGCCGGGGGGAGAAACACCATATATTTT. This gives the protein CATSRAGGRNTIYF.

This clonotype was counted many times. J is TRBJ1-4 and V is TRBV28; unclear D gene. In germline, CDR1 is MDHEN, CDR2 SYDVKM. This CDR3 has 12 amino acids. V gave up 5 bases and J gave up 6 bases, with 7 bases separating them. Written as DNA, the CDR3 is TGTGCCAGCAGTAAGCGGTATGAAAAACTGTTTTTT. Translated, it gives CASSKRYEKLFF. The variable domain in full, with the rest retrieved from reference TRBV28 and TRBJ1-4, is DVKVTQSSRYLVKRTGEKVFLECVQDMDHENMFWYRQDPGLGLRLIYFSYDVKMKEKGDIPEGYSVSREKKERFSLILESASTNQTSMYLCASSKRYEKLFFGSGTQLSVL.

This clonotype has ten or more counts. Written as DNA, the CDR3 is TGCGCCAGCAGTAGGGAAGGGCTGGACACTGAAGCTTTCTTT. Translated, it gives CASSREGLDTEAFF. V and J are TRBV5-1 and TRBJ1-1; D is unresolved. CDR3 length: 14 residues. Trimming removed 5 bases at V and 3 bases at J, with 14 bases between. The germline V gene encodes CDR1 SGHRS and CDR2 YFSETQ.

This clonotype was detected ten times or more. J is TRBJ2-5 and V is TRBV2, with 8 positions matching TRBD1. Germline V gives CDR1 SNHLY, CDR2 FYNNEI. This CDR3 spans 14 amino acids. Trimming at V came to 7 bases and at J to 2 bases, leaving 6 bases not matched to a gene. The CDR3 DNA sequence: TGTGCCAGCAATAGACAGGGGCAACAAGAGACCCAGTACTTC. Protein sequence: CASNRQGQQETQYF.

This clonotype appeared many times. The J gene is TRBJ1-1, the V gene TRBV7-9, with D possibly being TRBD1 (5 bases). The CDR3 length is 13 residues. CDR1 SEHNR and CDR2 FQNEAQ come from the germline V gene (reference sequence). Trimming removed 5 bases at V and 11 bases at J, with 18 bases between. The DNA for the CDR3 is TGTGCCAGCAGCCAGACAAAGGGGAATGTGGCTTTCTTT. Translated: CASSQTKGNVAFF.

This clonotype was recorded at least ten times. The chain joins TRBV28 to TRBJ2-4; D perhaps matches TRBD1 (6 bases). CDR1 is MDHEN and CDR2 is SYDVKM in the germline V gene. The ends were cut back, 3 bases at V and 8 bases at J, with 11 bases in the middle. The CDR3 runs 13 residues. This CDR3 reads CASSFSGAYIQYF. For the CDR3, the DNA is TGTGCCAGCAGTTTTTCAGGGGCGTACATTCAGTACTTC.

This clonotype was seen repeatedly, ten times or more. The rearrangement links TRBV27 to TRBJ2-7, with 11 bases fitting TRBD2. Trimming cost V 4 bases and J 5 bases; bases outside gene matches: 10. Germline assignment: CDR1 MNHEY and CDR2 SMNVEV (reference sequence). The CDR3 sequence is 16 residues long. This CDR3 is CASSSPTSGISHEQYF. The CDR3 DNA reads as TGTGCCAGCAGTTCCCCGACTAGCGGGATTTCCCACGAGCAGTACTTC.

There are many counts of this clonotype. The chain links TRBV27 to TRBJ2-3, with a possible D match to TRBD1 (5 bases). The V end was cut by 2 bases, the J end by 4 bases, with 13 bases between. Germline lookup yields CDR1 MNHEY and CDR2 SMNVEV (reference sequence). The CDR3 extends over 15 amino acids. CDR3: CASSLTPPRADTQYF. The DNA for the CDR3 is TGTGCCAGCAGTTTAACCCCCCCCAGGGCAGATACGCAGTATTTT.

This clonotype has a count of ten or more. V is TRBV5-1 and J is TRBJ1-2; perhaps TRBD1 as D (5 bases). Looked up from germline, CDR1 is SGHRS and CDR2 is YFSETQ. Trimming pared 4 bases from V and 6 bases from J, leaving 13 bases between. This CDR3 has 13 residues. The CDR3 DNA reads TGCGCCAGCAGCCCAGGGATGTCAGATGGCTACACCTTC. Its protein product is CASSPGMSDGYTF.

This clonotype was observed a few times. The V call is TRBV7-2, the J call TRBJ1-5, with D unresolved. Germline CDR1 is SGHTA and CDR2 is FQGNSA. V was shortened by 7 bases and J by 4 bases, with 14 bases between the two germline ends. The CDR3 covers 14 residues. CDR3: CASTPPGSNQPQHF. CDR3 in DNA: TGTGCCAGCACCCCGCCGGGCAGTAATCAGCCCCAGCATTTT.

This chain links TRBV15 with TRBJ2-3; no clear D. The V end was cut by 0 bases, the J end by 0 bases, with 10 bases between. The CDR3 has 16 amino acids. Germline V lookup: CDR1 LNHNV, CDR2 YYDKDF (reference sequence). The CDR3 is CATSRDRKSSTDTQYF. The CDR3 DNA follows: TGTGCCACCAGCAGAGATCGAAAATCTAGCACAGATACGCAGTATTTT.

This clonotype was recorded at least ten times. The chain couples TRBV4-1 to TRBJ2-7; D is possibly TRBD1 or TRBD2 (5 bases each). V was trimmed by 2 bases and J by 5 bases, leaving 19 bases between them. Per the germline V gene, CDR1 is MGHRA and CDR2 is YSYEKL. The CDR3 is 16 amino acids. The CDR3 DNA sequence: TGCGCCAGCAGCCAACTGAATATGGGGGTTTCAGACGAGCAGTACTTC. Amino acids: CASSQLNMGVSDEQYF.

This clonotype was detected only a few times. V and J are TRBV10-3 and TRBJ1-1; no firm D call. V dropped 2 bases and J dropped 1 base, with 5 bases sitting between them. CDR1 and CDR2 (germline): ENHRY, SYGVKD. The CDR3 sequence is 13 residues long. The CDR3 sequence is CAISETQNTEAFF. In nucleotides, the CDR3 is TGTGCCATCAGTGAGACACAGAACACTGAAGCTTTCTTT.

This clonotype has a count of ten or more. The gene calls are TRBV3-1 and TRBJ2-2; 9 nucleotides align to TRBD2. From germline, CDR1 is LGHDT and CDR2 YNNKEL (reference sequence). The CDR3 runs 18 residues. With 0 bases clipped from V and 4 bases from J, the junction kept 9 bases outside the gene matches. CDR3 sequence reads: CASSQDAGLAGITGELFF. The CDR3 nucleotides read TGTGCCAGCAGCCAAGATGCGGGGCTAGCGGGAATCACCGGGGAGCTGTTTTTT.

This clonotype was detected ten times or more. The CDR3 nucleotides read TGCAGTGCTAGAGCATTCCCTATGGGGGGGGAATCCTACGAGCAGTACTTC. This sequence encodes CSARAFPMGGESYEQYF. The chain uses TRBV20-1 and TRBJ2-7; 7 bases match TRBD2. Germline CDR1 DFQATT, CDR2 SNEGSKA (reference sequence). This CDR3 spans 17 amino acids. Losses at the gene ends were 1 base for V and 1 base for J; bases not matched to a gene: 13.